This TCR beta chain comes out of a study of vaccination effects on CD4 cells after COVID-19. Study-level information: Sampling occurred a median 72 days post second dose, range 14 to 241. Study observations and caveats: After vaccination, at late timepoints, clones induced by infection and by vaccine contracted markedly. A shortage of convalescent patients and an absence of early post-infection timepoints characterized the study.

This clone was seen a handful of times. Antigen specificity is unknown. Antigen-specific CD4+ T cells were first expanded with viral peptide pools by the ViraFEST assay and only then sequenced. Following a 10-day culture, CD4+ T cells were purified. Participants completed two doses of the BNT162b2 or mRNA-1273 vaccine. Researchers swapped half the medium for IL-2 medium on both days 3 and 7. The data were produced by immunoSEQ multiplex PCR, yet TCRdb's version contains in-frame clones alone and is incomplete. The sample holds 65,000 to 70,000 clones, around four fifths seen once. Trimming shortened V by 0 bases and J by 4 bases, and 7 bases separated the two germline ends. Germline V lookup: CDR1 LGHNA, CDR2 YNFKEQ. The CDR3 runs 13 residues.

V and J are TRBV4-2 and TRBJ2-7; D gene ambiguous. This sequence originates from a human donor who received a COVID-19 vaccine. Sequencing was performed on CD4+ T cells from PBMCs cultured with HCoV-OC43 spike peptides, taken after COVID-19 vaccination. The subset is: HCoV-OC43 spike overlapping peptide pool stimulation. CDR3 sequence reads: CASSQDWGYEQYV. CDR3 bases: TGTGCCAGCAGCCAAGATTGGGGTTACGAGCAGTACGTC.